The next 21 T cell receptor beta chains were all read from a single sample in a study of blood T cell repertoires in COVID-19 (TCRdb year 2020). To prepare the library, the immunoSEQ multiplex PCR assay was applied. TCRdb retrieved this table from immuneACCESS and kept in-frame rearrangements only. Not all clones are present; in checked studies, unresolved V genes account for under half, and no reason is known for the remainder. The sample has about 130,000 clones on record, roughly 86% of them singletons. The ten largest account for roughly 5.4% of the sample. Sequences were obtained from peripheral blood. The receptors were sampled from a human donor in a cohort sampled during active COVID-19.

The rearrangement links TRBV9 to TRBJ2-7, with 8 bases that match TRBD1. Per germline, CDR1 SGDLS and CDR2 YYNGEE. CDR3 length equals 15 residues. V lost 4 bases and J lost 3; bases outside the gene matches: 9. In DNA form, the CDR3 reads TGTGCCAGCAGCCCACGACAGGGGCGACTCTACGAGCAGTACTTC. Translated: CASSPRQGRLYEQYF.

This chain links TRBV7-6 with TRBJ2-1, with TRBD2 identical over 13 bases. Germline V gives CDR1 SGHVS, CDR2 FNYEAQ. The CDR3 covers 16 residues. V shed 4 bases, J shed 5 bases, and the junction held 5 bases outside the gene matches. The CDR3 region has the DNA TGTGCCAGCAGCTCAGGACTAGCGGGAGTCAACAATGAGCAGTTCTTC. Protein: CASSSGLAGVNNEQFF.

This clone has only a few counts. A read error may produce the germline difference seen at one junction end. V and J are TRBV10-2 and TRBJ1-5; 8 bases agree with TRBD1. Germline-derived CDR1 and CDR2 are WSHSY and SAAADI. The CDR3 is 14 amino acids. The CDR3 DNA sequence: TGCGCCAGCAGTGAGGGGACAGGTAATCGGCCCCAGCATTTT. Translated: CASSEGTGNRPQHF.

This clone came up once. The rearrangement links TRBV6-6 to TRBJ2-1; 13 nucleotides agree with TRBD2. The germline CDR1 and CDR2 sequences are MNHNY and SVGAGI (reference sequence). This CDR3 has 20 residues. With 6 bases clipped from V and 1 base from J, the junction kept 15 bases outside the gene matches. CDR3 coding DNA: TGTGCCAGCAGACGATACGGACTAGCGGGAGTATATGGGTCCTACAATGAGCAGTTCTTC. Translated: CASRRYGLAGVYGSYNEQFF.

The V call is TRBV28, the J call TRBJ2-7; 11 bases map to TRBD2. Losses at the gene ends were 5 bases for V and 5 bases for J; bases not matched to a gene: 8. Germline CDR1 is MDHEN and CDR2 is SYDVKM. This CDR3 is 15 amino acids long. The CDR3 loop is CASSPLAGGTHEQYF. The CDR3, as DNA: TGTGCCAGCAGTCCTTTAGCGGGAGGGACCCACGAGCAGTACTTC.

The rearrangement uses TRBV11-3 and TRBJ2-1; 12 bases are a match to TRBD2. The CDR3 is 17 amino acids. Looked up from germline, CDR1 is SGHNT and CDR2 is YENEEA. With V trimmed by 0 bases and J by 5 bases, 5 bases remained unmatched. The CDR3 DNA sequence: TGTGCCAGCAGCTTAGATTCTCTAGCGGGAGGGGACAATGAGCAGTTCTTC. The encoded protein is CASSLDSLAGGDNEQFF.

This clone was observed a single time. This chain connects TRBV5-4 to TRBJ2-1; the match to TRBD2 covers 13 bases. CDR3 length: 19 amino acids. J gave up 10 bases and V 0 bases, and 16 bases lay outside the gene matches. Germline CDR1 and CDR2: SGHNT and YYREEE (reference sequence). The CDR3 reads CASSLASSLGTSGTREQFF. The CDR3, as DNA: TGTGCCAGCAGCTTGGCCTCCTCCCTCGGGACTAGCGGGACGCGGGAGCAGTTCTTC.

This chain uses TRBV7-9 with TRBJ2-1; 9 bases are shared with TRBD1. Trimming took 5 bases from V and 9 from J; bases not matched to a gene: 14. This CDR3 comprises 16 residues. The germline V gene encodes CDR1 SEHNR and CDR2 FQNEAQ (reference sequence). This chain's CDR3 is CASSPNPGQGLVEQFF. The CDR3 DNA sequence: TGTGCCAGCAGCCCCAACCCGGGACAGGGTCTGGTTGAGCAGTTCTTC. The whole variable domain, filled in from reference TRBV7-9 and TRBJ2-1, reads DTGVSQNPRHKITKRGQNVTFRCDPISEHNRLYWYRQTLGQGPEFLTYFQNEAQLEKSRLLSDRFSAERPKGSFSTLEIQRTEQGDSAMYLCASSPNPGQGLVEQFFGPGTRLTVL.

The chain employs TRBV19 and TRBJ1-4, with 7 bases identical to TRBD1. The CDR3 totals 16 residues. Germline V lookup: CDR1 LNHDA, CDR2 SQIVND (reference sequence). Unmatched junction bases numbered 15, after V lost 7 bases and J lost 7 bases. CDR3 amino acids: CASTNPRTGGSEKLFF. CDR3 nucleotide sequence: TGTGCCAGTACCAATCCTCGGACAGGCGGCTCTGAAAAACTGTTTTTT.

CDR3 nucleotides: TGTGCCAGTAGCCCCCCGGGACACGACCGGGAGACCCAGTACTTC. The encoded protein is CASSPPGHDRETQYF. The chain recombines TRBV19 with TRBJ2-5; tentatively, D is TRBD1 (6 bases). This CDR3 spans 15 amino acids. Germline loops: CDR1 LNHDA, CDR2 SQIVND (reference sequence). V was clipped by 6 bases and J by 5 bases, with 19 bases between them.

The V and J genes are TRBV27 and TRBJ2-7; 7 nucleotides line up with TRBD1. CDR3 length: 15 residues. Trimming cost V 5 bases and J 3 bases; bases outside gene matches: 10. Looked up from germline, CDR1 is MNHEY and CDR2 is SMNVEV (reference sequence). The CDR3 nucleotides read TGTGCCAGCAGTCTCGACAGGGATGGGATCTACGAGCAGTACTTC. Translating it yields CASSLDRDGIYEQYF.

The chain uses TRBV4-3 and TRBJ2-7; D is possibly TRBD1 (5 bases). Germline values: CDR1 LGHNA, CDR2 YSLEER. Trimming removed 3 bases from V and 0 bases from J, with 12 bases in between. The CDR3 consists of 15 residues. This CDR3 is CASSQRQTSSYEQYF. The CDR3 DNA is TGCGCCAGCAGCCAGAGACAGACGAGCTCCTACGAGCAGTACTTC.

The rearrangement joins TRBV7-3 to TRBJ2-1, with D perhaps matching TRBD2 (6 bases). V dropped 3 bases and J dropped 7 bases, with 13 bases sitting between them. This CDR3 region has 14 residues. Looked up from germline, CDR1 is SGHTA and CDR2 is FQGTGA. CDR3 sequence (DNA): TGTGCCAGCAGCTTCGGAGGGAGAACTAATGAGCAGTTCTTC. Translating it yields CASSFGGRTNEQFF.

This clone was recorded only once. The chain couples TRBV28 to TRBJ2-3, with 7 bases identical to TRBD2. The V and J ends lost 3 bases and 5 bases, in that order; junction bases with no gene match: 5. The CDR3 has 14 amino acids. Per the germline V gene, CDR1 is MDHEN and CDR2 is SYDVKM. CDR3 in amino acids: CASSFMREGDTQYF. In nucleotides, the CDR3 is TGTGCCAGCAGTTTTATGAGGGAGGGAGATACGCAGTATTTT.

This rearrangement joins TRBV6-5 to TRBJ1-4; D possibly corresponds to TRBD1 (5 bases). This CDR3 spans 14 amino acids. Trimming removed 5 bases at V and 8 bases at J, with 15 bases between. Germline V CDR1 and CDR2: MNHEY, SVGAGI. The DNA of the CDR3 is TGTGCCAGCAGTCCTCACAGGTCCTGGGAAAAACTGTTTTTT. Its protein is CASSPHRSWEKLFF.

This chain joins TRBV21-1 and TRBJ1-2; the D call in the table, TRBD1, was not verified against the DNA. TRBV21-1 counts as a pseudogene. This CDR3 region has 15 residues. This chain's CDR3 is CASCIRGKRDYGYTF. DNA for the CDR3: TGTGCCAGCTGTATCAGGGGTAAGAGGGACTATGGCTACACCTTC.

The chain employs TRBV7-3 and TRBJ2-3; a possible D gene is TRBD2 (5 bases). The CDR3 is 15 amino acids. From germline, CDR1 is SGHTA and CDR2 FQGTGA. V was pared by 1 base and J by 4 bases, with 12 bases between. For the CDR3, the DNA is TGTGCCAGCAGCTTAAATGGAGGAGATCCAGATACGCAGTATTTT. Translation gives CASSLNGGDPDTQYF.

The V gene is TRBV7-9, the J gene TRBJ2-7; 11 bases fit TRBD1. The CDR3 loop spans 15 amino acids. The trim removed 0 bases at V and 6 bases at J, leaving 4 bases unmatched. Germline CDR1 SEHNR, CDR2 FQNEAQ (reference sequence). The CDR3, as DNA: TGTGCCAGCAGCTTAGCCCCGGGACAGGGGGGCGAGCAGTACTTC. Protein sequence: CASSLAPGQGGEQYF.

This chain links TRBV6-6 with TRBJ1-5; 9 nucleotides align to TRBD1. The CDR3 extends over 14 amino acids. Germline CDR1 reads MNHNY; CDR2 reads SVGAGI (reference sequence). The V gene end was trimmed by 6 bases and the J gene end by 6 bases; junction bases not matched to a gene: 6. CDR3 in DNA: TGTGCCAGCAGGACAGGGGGACCACGTCAGCCCCAGCATTTT. Its translation: CASRTGGPRQPQHF.

This clone was seen only once. This chain links TRBV5-6 with TRBJ1-1; D uncertain. This CDR3 has 14 amino acids. V lost 0 bases to trimming and J lost 7 bases, with 13 bases between them. Germline V lookup: CDR1 SGHDT, CDR2 YYEEEE. The CDR3 protein is CASSLGALMDEAFF. CDR3 coding DNA: TGTGCCAGCAGCTTGGGGGCTTTAATGGATGAAGCTTTCTTT. The complete variable domain, with remaining parts taken from reference TRBV5-6 and TRBJ1-1, reads DAGVTQSPTHLIKTRGQQVTLRCSPKSGHDTVSWYQQALGQGPQFIFQYYEEEERQRGNFPDRFSGHQFPNYSSELNVNALLLGDSALYLCASSLGALMDEAFFGQGTRLTVV.

V and J are TRBV5-4 and TRBJ2-5, with TRBD2 identical over 14 bases. J was trimmed by 5 bases and V by 5 bases; bases with no gene match: 8. Germline V gene sequence: CDR1 SGHNT, CDR2 YYREEE (reference sequence). The CDR3 covers 16 residues. CDR3 nucleotide sequence: TGTGCCAGCAGTCCGACTAGCGGGAGGGCCATGGAGACCCAGTACTTC. Translated: CASSPTSGRAMETQYF.